This T cell receptor beta chain was identified in a study of Graves' ophthalmopathy and Graves' hyperthyroidism. CDR1 and CDR2 from the germline V gene are MNHEY and SVGAGI. The V and J ends lost 0 bases and 6 bases respectively, with 6 bases between them. CDR3 size: 13 residues. Using RNA transcripts, the TCR beta CDR3 regions were amplified. First-round RT-PCR employed HTBI primers, with a second-round multiplex PCR after it. Each CDR3 protein gets one entry after TCRdb re-called the multiplex PCR reads with MiXCR. This sample has 300,000 to 400,000 distinct CDR3 sequences, with approximately 18% found just once.

What was sequenced was peripheral blood. The TCR comes from an adult woman with stable Graves' hyperthyroidism. The V and J genes are TRBV6-5 and TRBJ1-5; the D is unclear. DNA for the CDR3: TGTGCCAGCAGTTACTCTTATAGTCAGCCCCAGCATTTT. Encoded protein: CASSYSYSQPQHF.